Presented here are 32 T cell receptor beta chains from one specimen sequenced in a study of human T cells and chemical hapten exposure. Single cDNA molecules in the library carried unique molecular identifiers attached during preparation. TCRdb re-called the reads with MiXCR, one entry per CDR3 protein. Seen here are about 2,500 distinct CDR3 sequences, around 50% observed once, and the top ten hold around a tenth. Treatment meaning: therapeutic diphenylcyclopropenone sensitization with weekly scalp DPC. This specimen consisted of whole blood, obtained before DPC sensitization or 2, 6, or about 24 weeks after (not recorded which). The receptors originated from an adult with alopecia areata. Some clones in this sample may be carry-over from other donors' samples. This table probably holds off-target reads from a library built for another chain.

Only a few counts were recorded for this clonotype. The rearrangement joins TRBV5-1 to TRBJ2-2; 7 bases fit TRBD1. This CDR3 is built from 14 residues. The V gene end was trimmed by 5 bases and the J gene end by 1 base; junction bases not matched to a gene: 2. Germline V gene data show CDR1 as SGHRS and CDR2 as YFSETQ. CDR3 sequence (DNA): TGCGCCAGCAGGGGGACAGAGAACACCGGGGAGCTGTTTTTT. Protein product: CASRGTENTGELFF.

This rearrangement joins TRBV6-5 to TRBJ2-3; no firm D call. The CDR3 length is 14 residues. Trimming stripped 3 bases from V and 3 bases from J, with 10 bases between. Germline-derived CDR1 and CDR2 are MNHEY and SVGAGI. The CDR3 reads CASSYYAHTDTQYF. In DNA, the CDR3 is TGTGCCAGCAGTTATTACGCTCATACAGATACGCAGTATTTT.

The DNA of the CDR3 is TGTGCCAGCATCAATAGCGGGAGTCCCTACAATGAGCAGTTCTTC. Residues: CASINSGSPYNEQFF. The chain uses TRBV6-4 and TRBJ2-1; 9 bases align to TRBD2. Unmatched junction bases numbered 6, after V lost 7 bases and J lost 2 bases. Germline V CDR1 and CDR2: MRHNA, SNTAGT. This CDR3 is built from 15 residues.

CDR3 loop: CASSLGTTETQYF. CDR3 bases: TGTGCCAGCAGCTTAGGGACAACGGAGACCCAGTACTTC. The chain joins TRBV7-3 to TRBJ2-5, with D possibly matching TRBD1 (6 bases). Germline lookup yields CDR1 SGHTA and CDR2 FQGTGA. V was trimmed by 2 bases and J by 5 bases, leaving 9 bases between them. CDR3 length: 13 amino acids.

Here the CDR3 reads CASSVGQSSYNEQFF. The CDR3 coding sequence is TGTGCCAGCAGCGTAGGGCAAAGCTCCTACAATGAGCAGTTCTTC. The V call is TRBV9, the J call TRBJ2-1; no reliable D call. Deletions cut 0 bases from V and 0 bases from J, with 7 bases between. This CDR3 has 15 residues. Looked up from germline, CDR1 is SGDLS and CDR2 is YYNGEE.

This chain joins TRBV10-1 and TRBJ2-5; D unclear. Trimming stripped 1 base from V and 1 base from J, with 7 bases between. Germline-derived CDR1 and CDR2 are WNHNN and SYGVQD (reference sequence). The CDR3 runs 14 residues. The CDR3 here is CASSEWSTQETQYF. CDR3 DNA: TGCGCCAGCAGTGAGTGGAGCACCCAAGAGACCCAGTACTTC.

The rearrangement joins TRBV11-3 to TRBJ2-5; D may be TRBD1 (6 bases). V gave up 3 bases and J gave up 7 bases, with 12 bases separating them. This CDR3 has 13 residues. Germline V lookup: CDR1 SGHNT, CDR2 YENEEA. The CDR3 here is CASSFPGVGTQYF. CDR3 in DNA: TGTGCCAGCAGCTTTCCAGGGGTAGGGACCCAGTACTTC.

This clonotype was counted only a few times. The chain couples TRBV29-1 to TRBJ1-1; D is unresolved. Trimming cost V 7 bases and J 3 bases, with 12 bases left between them. CDR3 length: 12 residues. Germline CDR1 is SQVTM and CDR2 is ANQGSEA. This chain's CDR3 is CSAGFTDTEAFF. CDR3 in DNA: TGCAGCGCGGGGTTTACGGACACTGAAGCTTTCTTT.

The chain joins TRBV11-2 to TRBJ2-3; D gene uncertain. Germline CDR1 is SGHAT and CDR2 is FQNNGV. V gave up 2 bases and J gave up 4 bases, with 10 bases separating them. This CDR3 is 14 amino acids long. CDR3 nucleotide sequence: TGTGCCAGCAGCTTATGGCCCGCGGCAGATACGCAGTATTTT. Its translation: CASSLWPAADTQYF.

In this sample, this clonotype turned up a few times. The chain recombines TRBV2 with TRBJ2-3, with D perhaps matching TRBD2 (7 bases). Germline V CDR1 and CDR2: SNHLY, FYNNEI. Trimming cost V 7 bases and J 5 bases, with 13 bases left between them. The CDR3 contains 13 residues. The CDR3 region has the DNA TGTGCCAGCACCCTGGGGGGGCTAGATACGCAGTATTTT. Its protein is CASTLGGLDTQYF.

The rearrangement joins TRBV29-1 to TRBJ2-1; 7 bases agree with TRBD2. The CDR3 runs to 13 residues. Germline lookup yields CDR1 SQVTM and CDR2 ANQGSEA. V lost 4 bases to trimming and J lost 4 bases; unmatched junction nucleotides: 4. CDR3 bases: TGCAGCGTTGGGCGGGAGCGGTACAATGAGCAGTTCTTC. This codes for CSVGRERYNEQFF.

This chain connects TRBV29-1 to TRBJ2-3; no clear D. Germline CDR1 and CDR2: SQVTM and ANQGSEA. This CDR3 contains 11 residues. The CDR3 protein is CTIADTDTQYF. The CDR3 bases are TGCACCATCGCCGACACAGATACGCAGTATTTT.

The chain carries TRBV20-1 and TRBJ1-2, with 8 positions matching TRBD1. Germline V gene data show CDR1 as DFQATT and CDR2 as SNEGSKA (reference sequence). Losses at the gene ends were 7 bases for V and 8 bases for J; bases not matched to a gene: 6. CDR3 size: 11 residues. The CDR3 reads CSVSRGLGYTF. For the CDR3, the DNA is TGCAGTGTATCCAGGGGGCTCGGCTACACCTTC.

This clonotype is deemed large. The V gene is TRBV7-9, the J gene TRBJ2-1; tentatively, D is TRBD1 (5 bases). The CDR3 has 15 residues. The V gene lost 5 bases and the J gene lost 6 bases, with 17 bases spanning the gap. Germline assignment: CDR1 SEHNR and CDR2 FQNEAQ (reference sequence). This chain's CDR3 is CASSPKTARSNEQFF. The CDR3 bases are TGTGCCAGCAGCCCAAAGACAGCCAGGTCCAATGAGCAGTTCTTC.

This clonotype was observed a few times. V and J are TRBV4-3 and TRBJ2-1; 8 nucleotides line up with TRBD2. This CDR3 comprises 14 residues. CDR1 is LGHNA, CDR2 YSLEER, per germline. The J segment lost 3 bases and the V segment lost 3 bases, leaving 1 base of the junction unmatched. CDR3 loop: CASSHGTSYNEQFF. The DNA of the CDR3 is TGCGCCAGCAGCCATGGGACTAGCTACAATGAGCAGTTCTTC.

This clonotype was seen once. The gene calls are TRBV19 and TRBJ2-3, with 7 bases aligning to TRBD1. Germline V gene sequence: CDR1 LNHDA, CDR2 SQIVND (reference sequence). The V segment lost 4 bases and the J segment 3 bases; nucleotides outside the gene matches: 4. This CDR3 comprises 14 residues. Written as DNA, the CDR3 is TGTGCCAGTAGTACGACAGGGCGGACAGATACGCAGTATTTT. Translating gives CASSTTGRTDTQYF. The variable domain in full, completed from reference TRBV19 and TRBJ2-3, reads DGGITQSPKYLFRKEGQNVTLSCEQNLNHDAMYWYRQDPGQGLRLIYYSQIVNDFQKGDIAEGYSVSREKKESFPLTVTSAQKNPTAFYLCASSTTGRTDTQYFGPGTRLTVL.

With respect to this clonotype: Given the absence of the conserved phenylalanine or tryptophan at the CDR3 end, a read error is likely. The CDR3 loop is CATSPRQGSTDTQYL. Written as DNA, the CDR3 is TGTGCCACCAGCCCAAGACAGGGTAGCACAGATACGCAGTATCTT. The chain has TRBV15 and TRBJ2-3; 7 bases are shared with TRBD1. The CDR3 loop spans 15 amino acids. V shed 5 bases, J shed 0 bases, and the junction held 5 bases outside the gene matches. Looked up from germline, CDR1 is LNHNV and CDR2 is YYDKDF (reference sequence).

This chain links TRBV7-9 with TRBJ2-1, with 10 bases that match TRBD1. With 3 bases clipped from V and 1 base from J, the junction kept 3 bases outside the gene matches. In germline, CDR1 is SEHNR, CDR2 FQNEAQ (reference sequence). The CDR3 has 16 amino acids. The CDR3 spells CASSLGQGISYNEQFF. CDR3 DNA sequence: TGTGCCAGCAGCTTGGGACAGGGGATTTCCTACAATGAGCAGTTCTTC.

The chain uses TRBV21-1 and TRBJ2-7; no check of the table's D call, TRBD1, against the DNA was made. TRBV21-1 is a known pseudogene. The CDR3 covers 15 residues. For the CDR3, the DNA is TGTGCCAGCAGCAACTCACAGGGCGAATCCCCACATGAGTACTTC. Encoded protein: CASSNSQGESPHEYF.

The chain uses TRBV29-1 and TRBJ2-5; TRBD1 is a possible D gene (6 bases). V lost 6 bases and J 2 bases, leaving 10 bases between the germline ends. The length of the CDR3 is 12 residues. In germline, CDR1 is SQVTM, CDR2 ANQGSEA. In nucleotides, the CDR3 is TGCAGCGTAGAGAGGGGGCAAGAGACCCAGTACTTC. Amino acid sequence: CSVERGQETQYF.

This clonotype was detected only a few times. V and J are TRBV2 and TRBJ2-1; 7 bases are shared with TRBD2. This CDR3 is built from 12 residues. CDR1 and CDR2 (germline): SNHLY, FYNNEI. With V trimmed by 6 bases and J by 9 bases, 5 bases remained unmatched. The CDR3 spells CASSWGGSEQFF. The DNA for the CDR3 is TGTGCCAGCAGCTGGGGGGGAAGTGAGCAGTTCTTC.

There are a few counts of this clonotype. This chain joins TRBV7-2 and TRBJ2-4, with D hard to call. Deletions cut 7 bases from V and 2 bases from J, with 6 bases between. CDR1 is SGHTA and CDR2 is FQGNSA in the germline V gene. CDR3 length equals 12 residues. The CDR3 spells CASISSKNIQYF. CDR3 bases: TGTGCCAGCATATCATCCAAAAACATTCAGTACTTC.

CDR3 residues: CASRDVSSYNEQFF. CDR3 nucleotide sequence: TGTGCCAGCAGAGATGTGAGCTCCTACAATGAGCAGTTCTTC. This chain uses TRBV11-3 with TRBJ2-1; D call uncertain. The germline V gene encodes CDR1 SGHNT and CDR2 YENEEA. The V end was cut by 6 bases, the J end by 0 bases, with 9 bases between. The CDR3 runs to 14 residues.

In its sample, this clonotype was seen a few times. The chain is built from TRBV7-9 and TRBJ2-2, with TRBD2 matching over 9 bases. The CDR3 extends over 17 amino acids. The V gene end was trimmed by 5 bases and the J gene end by 4 bases; junction bases not matched to a gene: 11. Germline V gene lookup returns CDR1 SEHNR and CDR2 FQNEAQ (reference sequence). In nucleotides, the CDR3 is TGTGCCAGCAGCGTATGGACCGGGACTAGCTCCACCGGGGAGCTGTTTTTT. Its protein is CASSVWTGTSSTGELFF. Supplemented by reference TRBV7-9 and TRBJ2-2, the full variable domain reads DTGVSQNPRHKITKRGQNVTFRCDPISEHNRLYWYRQTLGQGPEFLTYFQNEAQLEKSRLLSDRFSAERPKGSFSTLEIQRTEQGDSAMYLCASSVWTGTSSTGELFFGEGSRLTVL.

The chain couples TRBV19 to TRBJ2-3; D may be TRBD1 (5 bases). Germline V gene sequence: CDR1 LNHDA, CDR2 SQIVND (reference sequence). The CDR3 runs to 15 residues. V shed 7 bases and J shed 2 bases, with 16 bases lying between them. The CDR3 DNA sequence: TGTGCCAGTACCCAACGCAGGGCGATCACAGATACGCAGTATTTT. Translation: CASTQRRAITDTQYF.

This clonotype has only a few counts. The chain uses TRBV10-1 and TRBJ2-5, with no clear D. From germline, CDR1 is WNHNN and CDR2 SYGVQD (reference sequence). CDR3 length: 14 amino acids. Trimming cost V 2 bases and J 1 base, with 8 bases left between them. The CDR3 sequence is CASSEAEPQETQYF. DNA for the CDR3: TGCGCCAGCAGTGAGGCCGAACCCCAAGAGACCCAGTACTTC.

J is TRBJ2-3 and V is TRBV7-6; tentative D call: TRBD1 (6 bases). Germline V gene data show CDR1 as SGHVS and CDR2 as FNYEAQ. The V end was cut by 5 bases, the J end by 5 bases, with 14 bases between. CDR3 length: 14 residues. CDR3 sequence reads: CASSQDKQGDTQYF. Here the CDR3 DNA reads TGTGCCAGCAGCCAAGACAAACAGGGAGATACGCAGTATTTT.

The table lists this clonotype with a few counts. The rearrangement joins TRBV5-1 to TRBJ1-2; possible D gene TRBD1, 6 bases. Germline V gene lookup returns CDR1 SGHRS and CDR2 YFSETQ. V shed 4 bases and J shed 3 bases, with 13 bases lying between them. The CDR3 is 14 residues long. The CDR3 DNA is TGCGCCAGCAGCATTACAGGGCGCGACTATGGCTACACCTTC. This translates into CASSITGRDYGYTF.

This clonotype is judged large (0.1 to 1%). The rearrangement uses TRBV10-2 and TRBJ2-7, with a possible D match to TRBD1 (6 bases). There are 14 residues in the CDR3. Trimming cost V 4 bases and J 3 bases, with 13 bases left between them. Germline-derived CDR1 and CDR2 are WSHSY and SAAADI. The CDR3 region is CASSGWDTNYEQYF. In DNA form, the CDR3 reads TGCGCCAGCAGTGGATGGGACACCAACTACGAGCAGTACTTC.

The chain employs TRBV20-1 and TRBJ2-7; no definite D call. CDR1 is DFQATT and CDR2 is SNEGSKA in the germline V gene (reference sequence). The germline V and J ends were trimmed by 1 base and 2 bases, with 9 bases remaining between them. The CDR3 contains 13 residues. The DNA of the CDR3 is TGCAGTGCTAGAGTTGTGCAGACCTACGAGCAGTACTTC. This gives the protein CSARVVQTYEQYF.

The table lists this clonotype with a count of one. The chain is built from TRBV28 and TRBJ2-3; 13 nucleotides match TRBD2. CDR1 MDHEN and CDR2 SYDVKM come from the germline V gene. The CDR3 spans 16 residues. V shed 9 bases, J shed 6 bases, and the junction held 12 bases outside the gene matches. The CDR3 protein is CASSRTSGSWADTQYF. CDR3 in DNA: TGTGCCAGTAGTAGGACTAGCGGGAGTTGGGCTGATACGCAGTATTTT.

This clonotype has more than one count but fewer than ten. J is TRBJ2-1 and V is TRBV20-1, with 9 bases matching TRBD2. Per the germline V gene, CDR1 is DFQATT and CDR2 is SNEGSKA (reference sequence). CDR3 size: 18 residues. The V and J ends lost 0 bases and 0 bases, in that order; junction bases with no gene match: 9. The CDR3, as DNA: TGCAGTGCTAGAGATTGGGAGCATAGCGGGAGCTCCTACAATGAGCAGTTCTTC. Its translation: CSARDWEHSGSSYNEQFF.